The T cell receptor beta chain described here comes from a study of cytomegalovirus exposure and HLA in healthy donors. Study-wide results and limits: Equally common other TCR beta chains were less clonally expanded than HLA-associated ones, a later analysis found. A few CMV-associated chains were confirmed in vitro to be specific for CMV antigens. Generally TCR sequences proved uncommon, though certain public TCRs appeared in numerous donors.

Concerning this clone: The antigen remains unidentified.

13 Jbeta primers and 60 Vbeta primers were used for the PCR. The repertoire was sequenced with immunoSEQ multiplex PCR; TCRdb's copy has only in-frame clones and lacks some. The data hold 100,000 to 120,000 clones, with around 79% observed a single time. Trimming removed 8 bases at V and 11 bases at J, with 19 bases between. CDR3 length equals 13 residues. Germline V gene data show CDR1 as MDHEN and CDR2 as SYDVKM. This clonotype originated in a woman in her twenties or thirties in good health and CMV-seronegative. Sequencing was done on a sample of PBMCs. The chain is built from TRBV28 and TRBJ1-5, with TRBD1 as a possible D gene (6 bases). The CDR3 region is CASGLVSPGAQHF. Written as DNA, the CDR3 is TGTGCCAGCGGGCTTGTCAGCCCAGGGGCCCAGCATTTT. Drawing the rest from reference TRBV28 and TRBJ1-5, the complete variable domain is DVKVTQSSRYLVKRTGEKVFLECVQDMDHENMFWYRQDPGLGLRLIYFSYDVKMKEKGDIPEGYSVSREKKERFSLILESASTNQTSMYLCASGLVSPGAQHFGDGTRLSIL.